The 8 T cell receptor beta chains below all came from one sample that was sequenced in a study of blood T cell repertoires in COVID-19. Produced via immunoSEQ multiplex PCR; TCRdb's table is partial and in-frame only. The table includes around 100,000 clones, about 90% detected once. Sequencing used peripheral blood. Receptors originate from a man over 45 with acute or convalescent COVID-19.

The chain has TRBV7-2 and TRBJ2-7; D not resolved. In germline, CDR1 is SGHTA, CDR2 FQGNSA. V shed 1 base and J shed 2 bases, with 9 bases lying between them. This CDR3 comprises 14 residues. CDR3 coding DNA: TGTGCCAGCAGCTTAGGGGCCTCCGCCTACGAGCAGTACTTC. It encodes CASSLGASAYEQYF. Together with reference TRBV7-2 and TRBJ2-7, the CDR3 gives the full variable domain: GAGVSQSPSNKVTEKGKDVELRCDPISGHTALYWYRQSLGQGLEFLIYFQGNSAPDKSGLPSDRFSAERTGGSVSTLTIQRTQQEDSAVYLCASSLGASAYEQYFGPGTRLTVT.

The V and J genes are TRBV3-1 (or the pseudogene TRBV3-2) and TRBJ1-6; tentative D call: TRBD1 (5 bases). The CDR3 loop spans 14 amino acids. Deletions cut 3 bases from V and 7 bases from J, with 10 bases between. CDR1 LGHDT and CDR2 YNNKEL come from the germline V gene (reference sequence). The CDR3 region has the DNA TGTGCCAGCAGCCATTCAGGGCCAAATTCACCCCTCCACTTT. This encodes CASSHSGPNSPLHF.

CDR3 amino acids: CSVAARGPYEQYF. The CDR3 DNA reads as TGCAGCGTTGCAGCGCGGGGCCCCTACGAGCAGTACTTC. The V gene is TRBV29-1, the J gene TRBJ2-7, with D possibly TRBD2 on 6 matching bases. CDR1 is SQVTM, CDR2 ANQGSEA, per germline. Trimming took off 4 bases at V and 2 bases at J, with 12 bases between the two ends. The CDR3 sequence is 13 residues long.

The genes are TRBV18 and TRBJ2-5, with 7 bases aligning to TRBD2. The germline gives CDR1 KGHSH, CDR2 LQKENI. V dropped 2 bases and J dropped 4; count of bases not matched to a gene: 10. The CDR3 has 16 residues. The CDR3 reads CASSPFFAGEGETQYF. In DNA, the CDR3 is TGTGCCAGCTCACCATTCTTCGCGGGGGAGGGAGAGACCCAGTACTTC. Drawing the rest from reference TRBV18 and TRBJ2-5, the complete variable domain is NAGVMQNPRHLVRRRGQEARLRCSPMKGHSHVYWYRQLPEEGLKFMVYLQKENIIDESGMPKERFSAEFPKEGPSILRIQQVVRGDSAAYFCASSPFFAGEGETQYFGPGTRLLVL.

The CDR3 loop is CASSLDRNKQTQYF. DNA of the CDR3: TGTGCCAGCAGCTTAGATCGTAACAAACAGACCCAGTACTTC. V is TRBV11-2 and J is TRBJ2-5; D gene unclear. Per the germline V gene, CDR1 is SGHAT and CDR2 is FQNNGV. The V end was cut by 0 bases, the J end by 6 bases, with 11 bases between. CDR3 length: 14 residues.

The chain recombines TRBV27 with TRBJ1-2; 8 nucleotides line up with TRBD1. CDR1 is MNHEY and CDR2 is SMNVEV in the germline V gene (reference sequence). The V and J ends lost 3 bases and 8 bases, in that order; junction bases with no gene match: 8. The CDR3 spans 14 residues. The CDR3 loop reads CASSFLQGADGYTF. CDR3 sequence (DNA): TGTGCCAGCAGTTTCTTGCAGGGGGCGGACGGCTACACCTTC.

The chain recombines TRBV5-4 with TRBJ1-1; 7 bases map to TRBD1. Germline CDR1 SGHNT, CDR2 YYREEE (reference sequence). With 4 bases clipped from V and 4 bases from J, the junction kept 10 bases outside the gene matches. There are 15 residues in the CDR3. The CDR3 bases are TGTGCCAGCAGCGCAATGACAGGGCCAGGCACTGAAGCTTTCTTT. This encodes CASSAMTGPGTEAFF.

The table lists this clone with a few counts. In DNA, the CDR3 is TGTGCCAGTACCCCACGGCCAGGTGGAGCTTTCTTT. It translates to CASTPRPGGAFF. This rearrangement joins TRBV19 to TRBJ1-1; D is undetermined. The CDR3 spans 12 residues. V lost 7 bases and J lost 10, with 16 bases in between. Looked up from germline, CDR1 is LNHDA and CDR2 is SQIVND (reference sequence).